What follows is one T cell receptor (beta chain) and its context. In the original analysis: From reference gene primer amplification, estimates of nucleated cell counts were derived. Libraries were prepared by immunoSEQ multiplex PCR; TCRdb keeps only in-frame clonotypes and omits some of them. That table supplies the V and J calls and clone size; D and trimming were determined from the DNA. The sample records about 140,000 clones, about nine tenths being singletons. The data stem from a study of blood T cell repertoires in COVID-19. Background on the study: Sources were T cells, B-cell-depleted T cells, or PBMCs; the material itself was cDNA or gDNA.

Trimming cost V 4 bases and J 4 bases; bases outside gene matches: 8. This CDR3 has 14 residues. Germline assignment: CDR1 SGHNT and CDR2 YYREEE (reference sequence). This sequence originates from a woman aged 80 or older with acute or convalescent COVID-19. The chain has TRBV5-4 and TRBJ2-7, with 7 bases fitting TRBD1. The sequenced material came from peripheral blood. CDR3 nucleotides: TGTGCCAGCAGCCCCTGGGACAGAGCTTACGAGCAGTACTTC. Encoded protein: CASSPWDRAYEQYF.